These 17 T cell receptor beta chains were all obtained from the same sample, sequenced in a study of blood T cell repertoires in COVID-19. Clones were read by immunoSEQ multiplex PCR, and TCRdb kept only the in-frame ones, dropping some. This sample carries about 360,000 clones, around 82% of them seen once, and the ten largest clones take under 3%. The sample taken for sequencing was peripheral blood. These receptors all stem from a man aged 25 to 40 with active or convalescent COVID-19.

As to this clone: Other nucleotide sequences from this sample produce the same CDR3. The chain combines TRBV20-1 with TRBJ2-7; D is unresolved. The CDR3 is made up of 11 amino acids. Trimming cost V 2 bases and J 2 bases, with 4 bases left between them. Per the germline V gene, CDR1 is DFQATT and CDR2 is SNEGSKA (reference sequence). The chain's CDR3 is CSARSTYEQYF. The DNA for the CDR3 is TGCAGTGCTAGATCAACCTACGAGCAGTACTTC.

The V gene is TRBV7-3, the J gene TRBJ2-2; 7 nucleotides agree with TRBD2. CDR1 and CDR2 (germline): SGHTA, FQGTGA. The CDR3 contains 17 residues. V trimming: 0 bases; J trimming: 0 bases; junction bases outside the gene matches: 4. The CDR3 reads CASSLTGGAPNTGELFF. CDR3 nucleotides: TGTGCCAGCAGCTTAACGGGAGGGGCGCCGAACACCGGGGAGCTGTTTTTT. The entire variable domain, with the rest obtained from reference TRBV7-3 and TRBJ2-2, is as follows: GAGVSQTPSNKVTEKGKYVELRCDPISGHTALYWYRQSLGQGPEFLIYFQGTGAADDSGLPNDRFFAVRPEGSVSTLKIQRTERGDSAVYLCASSLTGGAPNTGELFFGEGSRLTVL.

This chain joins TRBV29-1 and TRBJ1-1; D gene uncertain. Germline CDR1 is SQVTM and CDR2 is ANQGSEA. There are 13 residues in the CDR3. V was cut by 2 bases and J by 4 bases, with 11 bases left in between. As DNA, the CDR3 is TGCAGCGTTGAAATGGTCGGGGTCACTGAAGCTTTCTTT. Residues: CSVEMVGVTEAFF.

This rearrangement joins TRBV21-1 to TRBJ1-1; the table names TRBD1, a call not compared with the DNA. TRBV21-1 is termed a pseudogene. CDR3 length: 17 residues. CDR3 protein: CASSKKRGRQDYTEAFF. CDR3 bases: TGTGCCAGCAGCAAAAAGAGGGGGAGACAGGATTACACTGAAGCTTTCTTT.

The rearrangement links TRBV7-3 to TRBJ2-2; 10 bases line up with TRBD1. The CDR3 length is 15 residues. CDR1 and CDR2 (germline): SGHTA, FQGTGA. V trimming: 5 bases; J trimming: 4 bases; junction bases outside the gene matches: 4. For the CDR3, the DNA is TGTGCCAGCAGCCCCTGGACAGGGGGCACCGGGGAGCTGTTTTTT. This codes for CASSPWTGGTGELFF.

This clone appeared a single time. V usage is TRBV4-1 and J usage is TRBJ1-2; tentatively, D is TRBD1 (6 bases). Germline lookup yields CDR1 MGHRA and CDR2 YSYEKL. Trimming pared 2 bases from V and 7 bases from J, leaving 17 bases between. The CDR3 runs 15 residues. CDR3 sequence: CASSQFPGTTRGYTF. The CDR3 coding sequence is TGCGCCAGCAGCCAATTCCCCGGGACAACTCGTGGCTACACCTTC.

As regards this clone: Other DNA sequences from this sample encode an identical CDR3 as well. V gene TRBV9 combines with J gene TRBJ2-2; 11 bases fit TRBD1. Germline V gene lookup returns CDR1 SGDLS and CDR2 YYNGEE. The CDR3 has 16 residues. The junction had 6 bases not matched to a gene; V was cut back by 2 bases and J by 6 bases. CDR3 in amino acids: CASSVVGTGGAGELFF. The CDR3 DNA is TGTGCCAGCAGCGTCGTGGGGACAGGGGGAGCCGGGGAGCTGTTTTTT.

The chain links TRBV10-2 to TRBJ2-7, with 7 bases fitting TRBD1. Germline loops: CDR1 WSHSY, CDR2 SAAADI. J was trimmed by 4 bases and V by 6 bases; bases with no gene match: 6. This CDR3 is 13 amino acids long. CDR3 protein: CASRTGQIYEQYF. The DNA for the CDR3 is TGCGCCAGCAGGACGGGACAGATATACGAGCAGTACTTC.

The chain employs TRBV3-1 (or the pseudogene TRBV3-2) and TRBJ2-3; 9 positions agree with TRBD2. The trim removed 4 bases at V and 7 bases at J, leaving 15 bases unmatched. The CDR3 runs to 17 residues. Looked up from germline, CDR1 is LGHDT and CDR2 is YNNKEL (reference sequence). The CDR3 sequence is CASSPRGPAGGPYTQYF. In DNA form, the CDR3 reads TGTGCCAGCAGCCCACGGGGCCCGGCGGGGGGGCCTTATACGCAGTATTTT.

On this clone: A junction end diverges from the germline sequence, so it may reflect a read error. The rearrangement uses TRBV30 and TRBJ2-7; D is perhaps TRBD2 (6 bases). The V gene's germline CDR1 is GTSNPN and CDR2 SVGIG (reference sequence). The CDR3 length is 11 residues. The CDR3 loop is CAWGLSGTPSF. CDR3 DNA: TGTGCCTGGGGGCTATCCGGGACTCCATCCTTC.

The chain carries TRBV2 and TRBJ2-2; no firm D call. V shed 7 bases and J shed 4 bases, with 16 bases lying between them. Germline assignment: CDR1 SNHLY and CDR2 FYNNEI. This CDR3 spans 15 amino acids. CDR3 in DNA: TGTGCCAGCACCGAGCACTCTCGGAGCACCGGGGAGCTGTTTTTT. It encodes CASTEHSRSTGELFF. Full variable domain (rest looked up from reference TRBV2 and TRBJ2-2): EPEVTQTPSHQVTQMGQEVILRCVPISNHLYFYWYRQILGQKVEFLVSFYNNEISEKSEIFDDQFSVERPDGSNFTLKIRSTKLEDSAMYFCASTEHSRSTGELFFGEGSRLTVL.

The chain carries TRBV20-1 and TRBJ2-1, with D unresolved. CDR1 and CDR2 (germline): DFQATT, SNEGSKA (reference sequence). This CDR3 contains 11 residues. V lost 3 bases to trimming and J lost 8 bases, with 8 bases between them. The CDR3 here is CSASPVDEQFF. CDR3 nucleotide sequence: TGCAGTGCTAGTCCAGTTGATGAGCAGTTCTTC.

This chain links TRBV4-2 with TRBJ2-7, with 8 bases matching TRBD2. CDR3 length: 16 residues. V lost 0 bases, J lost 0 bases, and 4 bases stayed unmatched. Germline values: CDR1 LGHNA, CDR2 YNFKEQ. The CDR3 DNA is TGTGCCAGCAGCCAAGACCGGGGGGGTTCCTCCTACGAGCAGTACTTC. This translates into CASSQDRGGSSYEQYF.

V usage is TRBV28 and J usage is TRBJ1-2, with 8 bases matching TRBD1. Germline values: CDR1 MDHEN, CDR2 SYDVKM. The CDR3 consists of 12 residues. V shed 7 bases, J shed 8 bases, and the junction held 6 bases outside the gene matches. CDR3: CASITGGRGYTF. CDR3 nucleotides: TGTGCCAGCATTACAGGGGGAAGAGGCTACACCTTC.

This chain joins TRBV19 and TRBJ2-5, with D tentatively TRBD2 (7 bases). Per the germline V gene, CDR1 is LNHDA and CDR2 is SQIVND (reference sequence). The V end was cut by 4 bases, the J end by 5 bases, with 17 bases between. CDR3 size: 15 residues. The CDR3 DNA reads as TGTGCCAGTAGTAGTGGGGGGGGCTATAGTGAGACCCAGTACTTC. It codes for CASSSGGGYSETQYF.

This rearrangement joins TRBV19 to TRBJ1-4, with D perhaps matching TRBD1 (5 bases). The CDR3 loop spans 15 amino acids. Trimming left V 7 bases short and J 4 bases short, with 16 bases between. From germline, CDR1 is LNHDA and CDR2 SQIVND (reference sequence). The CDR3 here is CASTLKGLYNEKLFF. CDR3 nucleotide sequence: TGTGCCAGTACTTTAAAGGGACTCTATAATGAAAAACTGTTTTTT.

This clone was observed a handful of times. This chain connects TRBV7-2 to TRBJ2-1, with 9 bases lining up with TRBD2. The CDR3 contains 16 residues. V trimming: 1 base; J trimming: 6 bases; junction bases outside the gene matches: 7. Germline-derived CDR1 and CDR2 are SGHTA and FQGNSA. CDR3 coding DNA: TGTGCCAGCAGCTTAGGGCCAGCGGGAGGAACCAATGAGCAGTTCTTC. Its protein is CASSLGPAGGTNEQFF.